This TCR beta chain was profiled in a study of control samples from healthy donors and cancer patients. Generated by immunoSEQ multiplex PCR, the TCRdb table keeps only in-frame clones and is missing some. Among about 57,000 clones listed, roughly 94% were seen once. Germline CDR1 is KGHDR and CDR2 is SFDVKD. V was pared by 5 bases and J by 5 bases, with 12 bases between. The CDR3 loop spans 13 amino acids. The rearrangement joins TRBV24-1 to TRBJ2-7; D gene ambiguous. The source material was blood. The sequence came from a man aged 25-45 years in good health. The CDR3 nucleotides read TGTGCCACCAGTGCTGACTTTCCCCACGAGCAGTACTTC. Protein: CATSADFPHEQYF.